Below, 26 T cell receptor beta chains from the same sample are listed, as sequenced in a study of Ad26.COV2.S vaccination and SARS-CoV-2 variants. Method: immunoSEQ multiplex PCR; TCRdb's copy keeps in-frame clones and lacks some. The sample has just under 250,000 clones; 85% to 90% are singletons. Treatment meaning: roughly 19 received Ad26.COV2.S at low or high dose, single or two shots; about 5 received placebo; per-sample allocation not given. The samples were gathered on day 63 after the first injection of vaccine or placebo. Sequencing used peripheral blood, obtained in a trial of Ad26.COV2.S vaccine versus placebo. These receptors were obtained from a person between 18 and 65 years old who received the Ad26.COV2.S COVID-19 vaccine or a placebo.

The chain has TRBV13 and TRBJ2-7, with D hard to call. Germline CDR1 reads PRHDT; CDR2 reads FYEKMQ (reference sequence). V was clipped by 3 bases and J by 2 bases, with 5 bases between them. This CDR3 has 12 residues. DNA for the CDR3: TGTGCCAGCAGCTTCTTAGCCTACGAGCAGTACTTC. It is translated as CASSFLAYEQYF.

This chain connects TRBV3-1 (or the pseudogene TRBV3-2) to TRBJ1-2; tentative D call: TRBD1 (5 bases). Germline CDR1 reads LGHDT; CDR2 reads YNNKEL (reference sequence). The CDR3 sequence is 15 residues long. V gave up 3 bases and J gave up 1 base, with 12 bases separating them. CDR3 amino acids: CASSQGLVGNYGYTF. CDR3 nucleotide sequence: TGTGCCAGCAGCCAGGGACTCGTCGGTAACTATGGCTACACCTTC.

This chain uses TRBV5-1 with TRBJ2-3; TRBD2 aligns across 15 bases. The CDR3 runs to 16 residues. J was trimmed by 5 bases and V by 4 bases; bases with no gene match: 5. Per the germline V gene, CDR1 is SGHRS and CDR2 is YFSETQ. DNA of the CDR3: TGCGCCAGCAGCCAGGGACTAGCGGGAGGAAAAGATACGCAGTATTTT. This gives the protein CASSQGLAGGKDTQYF.

V gene TRBV11-2 combines with J gene TRBJ2-1, with D maybe TRBD2 (6 bases). V gave up 5 bases and J gave up 9 bases, with 17 bases separating them. Germline V lookup: CDR1 SGHAT, CDR2 FQNNGV. CDR3 size: 14 residues. CDR3 sequence (DNA): TGTGCCAGCAGCCCGAGTGGCCCCGGGGGTGAGCAGTTCTTC. Translated, it gives CASSPSGPGGEQFF.

The V gene is TRBV7-9, the J gene TRBJ1-2; tentatively, D is TRBD1 (6 bases). V was trimmed by 4 bases and J by 8 bases, leaving 14 bases between them. CDR1 and CDR2 (germline): SEHNR, FQNEAQ (reference sequence). The CDR3 is 13 amino acids. In DNA form, the CDR3 reads TGTGCCAGCAGCTCCGGACAGTCCTGGGGCTACACCTTC. It translates to CASSSGQSWGYTF.

In DNA, the CDR3 is TGTGCCAGCAGCACGGGGACAGGGAACTACGAGCAGTACTTC. It codes for CASSTGTGNYEQYF. The chain couples TRBV5-4 to TRBJ2-7; 9 bases map to TRBD1. The CDR3 spans 14 residues. Germline lookup yields CDR1 SGHNT and CDR2 YYREEE (reference sequence). Germline trimming cut 4 bases from V and 3 bases from J; bases unmatched to any gene: 5. Together with reference TRBV5-4 and TRBJ2-7, the CDR3 gives the full variable domain: ETGVTQSPTHLIKTRGQQVTLRCSSQSGHNTVSWYQQALGQGPQFIFQYYREEENGRGNFPPRFSGLQFPNYSSELNVNALELDDSALYLCASSTGTGNYEQYFGPGTRLTVT.

The V gene is TRBV5-8, the J gene TRBJ1-4, with D possibly being TRBD1 (5 bases). The CDR3 extends over 15 amino acids. Germline V gene sequence: CDR1 SGHTS, CDR2 YDEGEE. Trimming pared 4 bases from V and 7 bases from J, leaving 17 bases between. The CDR3 loop reads CASSPGRGGTEKLFF. CDR3 nucleotide sequence: TGTGCCAGCAGCCCCGGTCGGGGGGGAACTGAAAAACTGTTTTTT.

J is TRBJ1-5 and V is TRBV20-1; unclear D gene. Trimming took off 3 bases at V and 1 base at J, with 16 bases between the two ends. Per germline, CDR1 DFQATT and CDR2 SNEGSKA (reference sequence). CDR3 size: 16 residues. The CDR3: CSASSTRIISNQPQHF. CDR3 in DNA: TGCAGTGCTAGTTCGACCCGAATTATAAGCAATCAGCCCCAGCATTTT.

This chain joins TRBV7-2 and TRBJ1-1; D ambiguous. Germline V lookup: CDR1 SGHTA, CDR2 FQGNSA. The CDR3 totals 15 residues. Trimming took 1 base from V and 6 from J, leaving 15 bases between them. CDR3 region: CASSLGARSDPEAFF. The CDR3 DNA follows: TGTGCCAGCAGCTTAGGGGCCAGGTCTGATCCTGAAGCTTTCTTT.

The chain uses TRBV5-5 and TRBJ2-7, with 10 bases that match TRBD1. V was clipped by 4 bases and J by 5 bases; unmatched bases: 9. The length of the CDR3 is 15 residues. Germline-derived CDR1 and CDR2 are SGHKS and YYEKEE (reference sequence). The CDR3 region is CASSLGSGTGDEQYF. CDR3 in DNA: TGTGCCAGCAGCCTAGGTTCCGGGACAGGGGACGAGCAGTACTTC. The full variable domain, with the rest looked up from reference TRBV5-5 and TRBJ2-7, is DAGVTQSPTHLIKTRGQQVTLRCSPISGHKSVSWYQQVLGQGPQFIFQYYEKEERGRGNFPDRFSARQFPNYSSELNVNALLLGDSALYLCASSLGSGTGDEQYFGPGTRLTVT.

V and J are TRBV5-5 and TRBJ2-3, with D possibly TRBD2 on 6 matching bases. With 7 bases removed from V and 6 bases from J, the gap between germline ends came to 15 bases. The germline gives CDR1 SGHKS, CDR2 YYEKEE (reference sequence). The CDR3 has 13 amino acids. The CDR3: CASRAAGADTQYF. CDR3 nucleotides: TGTGCCAGCCGCGCAGCGGGCGCGGATACGCAGTATTTT.

The V and J genes are TRBV30 and TRBJ2-7, with D perhaps matching TRBD2 (5 bases). This CDR3 has 13 amino acids. Germline CDR1 is GTSNPN and CDR2 is SVGIG (reference sequence). V shed 1 base and J shed 6 bases, with 13 bases lying between them. The CDR3 region is CAWSAGTASEQYF. The CDR3 bases are TGTGCCTGGAGTGCGGGAACAGCCAGCGAGCAGTACTTC.

The chain links TRBV7-9 to TRBJ2-3; no reliable D call. CDR3 length equals 11 residues. Germline CDR1 and CDR2: SEHNR and FQNEAQ (reference sequence). V was pared by 6 bases and J by 9 bases, with 10 bases between. The CDR3 protein is CASRPTETQYF. The CDR3 DNA follows: TGTGCCAGCAGGCCGACGGAAACGCAGTATTTT.

V is TRBV24-1 and J is TRBJ2-1; 11 bases are shared with TRBD2. The V gene end was trimmed by 4 bases and the J gene end by 0 bases; junction bases not matched to a gene: 4. The germline gives CDR1 KGHDR, CDR2 SFDVKD. This CDR3 has 17 residues. CDR3 residues: CATSEPSGGTSYNEQFF. DNA for the CDR3: TGTGCCACCAGTGAACCTAGCGGGGGGACCTCCTACAATGAGCAGTTCTTC.

This clone was seen a few times. The chain recombines TRBV30 with TRBJ2-7, with D possibly being TRBD1 (6 bases). Trimming cost V 3 bases and J 3 bases, with 15 bases left between them. This CDR3 spans 14 amino acids. Germline lookup yields CDR1 GTSNPN and CDR2 SVGIG (reference sequence). The CDR3 sequence: CAWSRGAPFYEQYF. The DNA of the CDR3 is TGTGCCTGGAGCAGGGGAGCCCCTTTCTACGAGCAGTACTTC.

The CDR3 region is CASKRSNTQYF. The CDR3 nucleotides are TGTGCCAGCAAGCGGTCGAATACGCAGTATTTT. The V call is TRBV6-5, the J call TRBJ2-3, with a possible D match to TRBD2 (5 bases). CDR1 is MNHEY and CDR2 is SVGAGI in the germline V gene. The CDR3 is 11 residues long. V lost 7 bases and J lost 7, with 9 bases in between.

This rearrangement joins TRBV7-8 to TRBJ1-5; 8 bases are a match to TRBD1. The CDR3 is 15 amino acids. Per the germline V gene, CDR1 is SGHVS and CDR2 is FQNEAQ. The J segment lost 4 bases and the V segment lost 5 bases, leaving 7 bases of the junction unmatched. The CDR3 loop reads CASSLWTGRNQPQHF. In nucleotides, the CDR3 is TGTGCCAGCAGCCTCTGGACAGGGCGGAATCAGCCCCAGCATTTT.

CDR3 in amino acids: CASSLAAGNEKLFF. The DNA of the CDR3 is TGTGCCAGCAGCTTGGCAGCCGGTAATGAAAAACTGTTTTTT. The rearrangement joins TRBV5-4 to TRBJ1-4; D is unclear. The germline gives CDR1 SGHNT, CDR2 YYREEE (reference sequence). CDR3 length: 14 residues. V was shortened by 0 bases and J by 4 bases, with 7 bases between the two germline ends.

This clone was found once. This chain connects TRBV11-2 to TRBJ1-4; TRBD1 might be the D (5 bases). The germline V and J ends were trimmed by 5 bases and 14 bases, with 15 bases remaining between them. Germline loops: CDR1 SGHAT, CDR2 FQNNGV. There are 12 residues in the CDR3. The CDR3 sequence: CASSLTLGRLFF. CDR3 DNA: TGTGCCAGCAGCCTTACCCTGGGGCGGCTGTTTTTT.

The table lists this clone with a count of one. The rearrangement uses TRBV4-3 and TRBJ2-1; either TRBD1 or TRBD2 may fit D (5 bases each). Germline V gives CDR1 LGHNA, CDR2 YSLEER. V was pared by 0 bases and J by 4 bases, with 10 bases between. The CDR3 totals 15 residues. The CDR3: CASSQDPGQYNEQFF. For the CDR3, the DNA is TGCGCCAGCAGCCAAGACCCGGGGCAGTACAATGAGCAGTTCTTC.

The J gene is TRBJ1-6, the V gene TRBV4-3; TRBD1 matches at 11 bases. The CDR3 is 17 amino acids. The J segment lost 7 bases and the V segment lost 3 bases, leaving 8 bases of the junction unmatched. In germline, CDR1 is LGHNA, CDR2 YSLEER. As DNA, the CDR3 is TGCGCCAGCAGCCAGGGACAGGGGGGGATTGCGAATTCACCCCTCCACTTT. This gives the protein CASSQGQGGIANSPLHF.

The chain couples TRBV30 to TRBJ1-2; 10 bases line up with TRBD1. Germline CDR1 reads GTSNPN; CDR2 reads SVGIG (reference sequence). After removal of 7 bases from V and 8 bases from J, the junction contained 10 bases not matched to a gene. The CDR3 length is 13 residues. The CDR3 is CASMTGTGVGYTF. The CDR3 DNA reads TGTGCCTCCATGACCGGGACAGGGGTCGGCTACACCTTC.

As DNA, the CDR3 is TGTGCCAGCAGCTTGGAAGCGGGCAAGGGCATTCAGTACTTC. Amino acids: CASSLEAGKGIQYF. The V gene is TRBV5-4, the J gene TRBJ2-4, with a tentative D call TRBD2 (6 bases). The CDR3 is 14 amino acids. Germline loops: CDR1 SGHNT, CDR2 YYREEE (reference sequence). V was shortened by 0 bases and J by 9 bases, with 13 bases between the two germline ends.

The CDR3 is CASSSSPGARTDTQYF. Written as DNA, the CDR3 is TGTGCCAGCAGCTCCTCCCCGGGGGCGCGGACAGATACGCAGTATTTT. The rearrangement uses TRBV5-5 and TRBJ2-3; TRBD1 or TRBD2 may be the D gene (6 bases each). The CDR3 is 16 amino acids. Trimming stripped 3 bases from V and 3 bases from J, with 17 bases between. Per germline, CDR1 SGHKS and CDR2 YYEKEE (reference sequence).

The chain joins TRBV3-1 (or the pseudogene TRBV3-2) to TRBJ2-3, with D uncertain. This CDR3 has 15 amino acids. Germline loops: CDR1 LGHDT, CDR2 YNNKEL (reference sequence). Trimming took off 1 base at V and 2 bases at J, with 10 bases between the two ends. For the CDR3, the DNA is TGTGCCAGCAGCCAAGCTCCTAAACCCACAGATACGCAGTATTTT. It is translated as CASSQAPKPTDTQYF.

The V call is TRBV28, the J call TRBJ1-3, with D unresolved. The germline V gene has CDR1 MDHEN and CDR2 SYDVKM. The CDR3 sequence is 15 residues long. V was cut by 7 bases and J by 0 bases, with 13 bases left in between. DNA for the CDR3: TGTGCCAGCACCCCCCAACCGCTCTCTGGAAACACCATATATTTT. Its translation is CASTPQPLSGNTIYF.